Below, 5 T cell receptor beta chains from the same sample are listed, as sequenced in a study of blood T cell repertoires in COVID-19. Some clones are missing from TCRdb's copy, which holds only in-frame ones; the method was immunoSEQ multiplex PCR. The table shows roughly 170,000 clones, with less than 90% occurring only once. Sequenced material: peripheral blood. Receptors originate from a man aged 55-75 years with acute or convalescent COVID-19.

V usage is TRBV18 and J usage is TRBJ2-2; a possible D gene is TRBD1 (6 bases). Per the germline V gene, CDR1 is KGHSH and CDR2 is LQKENI. V lost 0 bases and J 1 base, leaving 9 bases between the germline ends. The CDR3 contains 16 residues. The CDR3 DNA reads as TGTGCCAGCTCACCACCTGCGACAGGGAACACCGGGGAGCTGTTTTTT. Its translation is CASSPPATGNTGELFF.

The genes are TRBV7-2 and TRBJ1-2; D is uncertain. Germline V lookup: CDR1 SGHTA, CDR2 FQGNSA. V lost 5 bases, J lost 3 bases, and 7 bases lay in between. CDR3 length: 12 residues. Written as DNA, the CDR3 is TGTGCCAGCAGCCCTCGAGACTATGGCTACACCTTC. The encoded protein is CASSPRDYGYTF.

The rearrangement joins TRBV5-5 to TRBJ2-7, with 10 bases aligning to TRBD2. The germline V gene encodes CDR1 SGHKS and CDR2 YYEKEE (reference sequence). The CDR3 is made up of 15 amino acids. V shed 6 bases and J 2 bases; nucleotides not matched to a gene: 8. The DNA for the CDR3 is TGTGCCAGCACCCTGGTAGCGGGAGGTGCCTACGAGCAGTACTTC. This gives the protein CASTLVAGGAYEQYF.

The rearrangement joins TRBV6-6 to TRBJ2-3; D is possibly TRBD2 (6 bases). The ends were cut back, 5 bases at V and 6 bases at J, with 12 bases in the middle. CDR3 length equals 13 residues. The germline gives CDR1 MNHNY, CDR2 SVGAGI (reference sequence). The DNA for the CDR3 is TGTGCCAGCAGTCGCGGACGGGAGGATACGCAGTATTTT. Translating it yields CASSRGREDTQYF.

As for this clone: One end of the junction is discordant with germline, which a read error may explain. The J gene is TRBJ1-1, the V gene TRBV19; weak D call: TRBD1 (5 bases). The CDR3 loop spans 14 amino acids. Looked up from germline, CDR1 is LNHDA and CDR2 is SQIVND (reference sequence). CDR3 DNA sequence: TGTGCCAGTAGTCCCTCCGCAGGGAACCCTGAAGCTTTCTTT. Translating it yields CASSPSAGNPEAFF.